The 20 T cell receptor beta chains in this list originate from one sample, sequenced in a study of cytomegalovirus exposure and HLA in healthy donors. Sequencing was performed with immunoSEQ multiplex PCR; in TCRdb, only in-frame clones are kept and a portion is missing. This table holds around 250,000 clones, roughly 90% found once. Sequenced input: PBMCs. These receptors all come from a woman in her late teens or twenties in good health and CMV-seronegative.

The chain recombines TRBV5-1 with TRBJ1-1; D is undetermined. Trimming took off 5 bases at V and 0 bases at J, with 14 bases between the two ends. CDR1 and CDR2 from the germline V gene are SGHRS and YFSETQ. The CDR3 has 15 residues. The CDR3 DNA follows: TGCGCCAGCAGACTCCGAGCGGGGATGAACACTGAAGCTTTCTTT. Translating it yields CASRLRAGMNTEAFF.

This clone was recorded a few times. The gene calls are TRBV11-1 and TRBJ2-1; no firm D call. Trimming removed 5 bases from V and 0 bases from J, with 14 bases in between. The CDR3 has 16 residues. The V gene's germline CDR1 is SGHAT and CDR2 FQDESV (reference sequence). For the CDR3, the DNA is TGTGCCAGCAGCCTGTATGAGAGGAGCTCCTACAATGAGCAGTTCTTC. Translated: CASSLYERSSYNEQFF.

This chain uses TRBV11-2 with TRBJ2-7, with 9 bases that match TRBD1. The V segment lost 6 bases and the J segment 5 bases; nucleotides outside the gene matches: 8. CDR1 and CDR2 from the germline V gene are SGHAT and FQNNGV. CDR3 size: 14 residues. The CDR3 protein is CASRLRDRDNEQYF. CDR3 bases: TGTGCCAGCAGACTTAGGGACAGGGATAACGAGCAGTACTTC.

The V and J genes are TRBV15 and TRBJ2-1, with 7 bases matching TRBD2. CDR3 size: 14 residues. The junction had 3 bases not matched to a gene; V was cut back by 4 bases and J by 3 bases. Germline-derived CDR1 and CDR2 are LNHNV and YYDKDF (reference sequence). The CDR3 coding sequence is TGTGCCACCAGCACTAGCGGTTACTACAATGAGCAGTTCTTC. It yields the protein CATSTSGYYNEQFF.

CDR3 nucleotides: TGTGCCAGCACTCTCAGGGCTCGACGGGACACCGGGGAGCTGTTTTTT. Protein sequence: CASTLRARRDTGELFF. J is TRBJ2-2 and V is TRBV28, with D maybe TRBD1 (5 bases). Per the germline V gene, CDR1 is MDHEN and CDR2 is SYDVKM. This CDR3 comprises 16 residues. Trimming left V 7 bases short and J 3 bases short, with 18 bases between.

A note on this clone: One junction end does not reproduce the germline sequence, and a read error may be involved. V is TRBV5-4 and J is TRBJ2-1; maybe TRBD2 (6 bases). The CDR3 loop spans 18 amino acids. Per the germline V gene, CDR1 is SGHNT and CDR2 is YYREEE (reference sequence). DNA of the CDR3: TGTGCCAGCAACTTGTTCTCCACTTATCGGGGGAGGTGGGATGAGCAGTTCTTC. Its protein product is CASNLFSTYRGRWDEQFF. Variable domain in full (rest from reference TRBV5-4 and TRBJ2-1): ETGVTQSPTHLIKTRGQQVTLRCSSQSGHNTVSWYQQALGQGPQFIFQYYREEENGRGNFPPRFSGLQFPNYSSELNVNALELDDSALYLCASNLFSTYRGRWDEQFFGPGTRLTVL.

The chain couples TRBV18 to TRBJ2-1; 11 bases align to TRBD2. Trimming took 5 bases from V and 4 from J; bases not matched to a gene: 1. This CDR3 is 14 amino acids long. Germline loops: CDR1 KGHSH, CDR2 LQKENI. The chain's CDR3 is CASSRLAGYNEQFF. As DNA, the CDR3 is TGTGCCAGCTCAAGACTAGCGGGGTACAATGAGCAGTTCTTC.

As DNA, the CDR3 is TGTGCCAGCAGCCTTGGGGGGGAGCCCCAGCATTTT. Residues: CASSLGGEPQHF. The chain has TRBV4-2 and TRBJ1-5, with D possibly TRBD1 on 5 matching bases. The V end lost 4 bases, the J end lost 8 bases, and 9 bases lay between the germline ends. This CDR3 comprises 12 residues. Per germline, CDR1 LGHNA and CDR2 YNFKEQ.

The V call is TRBV27, the J call TRBJ1-5; possible D gene TRBD1, 5 bases. This CDR3 is 14 amino acids long. In germline, CDR1 is MNHEY, CDR2 SMNVEV (reference sequence). The V gene lost 2 bases and the J gene lost 15 bases, with 20 bases spanning the gap. CDR3 region: CASSLGGSRTTWHF. Here the CDR3 DNA reads TGTGCCAGCAGTTTAGGGGGGTCCCGCACCACTTGGCATTTT.

The genes are TRBV19 and TRBJ1-1; 9 bases fit TRBD1. Germline loops: CDR1 LNHDA, CDR2 SQIVND (reference sequence). The CDR3 has 15 residues. J lost 1 base, V lost 8 bases, and 8 bases had no gene match. Written as DNA, the CDR3 is TGTGCCAGTGGTGGGGACAGGGTTGGGAACACTGAAGCTTTCTTT. It codes for CASGGDRVGNTEAFF.

The chain is built from TRBV9 and TRBJ2-5; the D gene is possibly TRBD2 (6 bases). V shed 1 base and J shed 4 bases, with 14 bases lying between them. Germline V gene lookup returns CDR1 SGDLS and CDR2 YYNGEE. The CDR3 runs to 15 residues. CDR3 sequence reads: CASSVLGGDGETQYF. The DNA of the CDR3 is TGTGCCAGCAGCGTACTGGGCGGGGATGGAGAGACCCAGTACTTC.

This chain joins TRBV28 and TRBJ1-4, with unresolved D. Per germline, CDR1 MDHEN and CDR2 SYDVKM. V lost 4 bases and J 0 bases, leaving 9 bases between the germline ends. The CDR3 consists of 15 residues. In DNA form, the CDR3 reads TGTGCCAGCAGTTCACGGACTTCAACTAATGAAAAACTGTTTTTT. This encodes CASSSRTSTNEKLFF.

J is TRBJ2-7 and V is TRBV7-6; the match to TRBD2 covers 11 bases. The CDR3 sequence is 17 residues long. V lost 4 bases and J lost 1; bases outside the gene matches: 9. Germline CDR1 reads SGHVS; CDR2 reads FNYEAQ. Here the CDR3 reads CASSYPLLAGDSYEQYV. The CDR3 DNA reads as TGTGCCAGCAGCTACCCCTTACTAGCGGGGGATTCCTACGAGCAGTACGTC.

V is TRBV5-1 and J is TRBJ2-1; D is unresolved. Germline V CDR1 and CDR2: SGHRS, YFSETQ. This CDR3 is built from 13 residues. V shed 0 bases and J shed 5 bases, with 6 bases lying between them. The CDR3 nucleotides are TGCGCCAGCAGCTTGGTTCCGGACAATGAGCAGTTCTTC. It encodes CASSLVPDNEQFF.

This clone was observed a few times. The gene calls are TRBV18 and TRBJ1-6, with 7 bases fitting TRBD1. The germline gives CDR1 KGHSH, CDR2 LQKENI. Unmatched junction bases numbered 5, after V lost 2 bases and J lost 7 bases. This CDR3 has 15 amino acids. The CDR3 loop is CASSPGTVGNSPLHF. The CDR3 DNA sequence: TGTGCCAGCTCACCAGGGACAGTGGGGAATTCACCCCTCCACTTT.

This chain uses TRBV27 with TRBJ2-4; the D gene is possibly TRBD1 (5 bases). The V gene's germline CDR1 is MNHEY and CDR2 SMNVEV (reference sequence). The CDR3 runs 15 residues. Trimming stripped 3 bases from V and 9 bases from J, with 18 bases between. CDR3 sequence: CASSFYQGTSSIQYF. The CDR3 DNA sequence: TGTGCCAGCAGTTTTTATCAGGGTACCTCTAGCATTCAGTACTTC.

The V gene is TRBV6-5, the J gene TRBJ1-5; D is unresolved. This CDR3 has 13 amino acids. CDR1 is MNHEY and CDR2 is SVGAGI in the germline V gene. The V and J ends lost 0 bases and 6 bases respectively, with 6 bases between them. CDR3 region: CASSYSEAQPQHF. CDR3 in DNA: TGTGCCAGCAGTTACTCGGAGGCTCAGCCCCAGCATTTT.

The count of this clone is one. J is TRBJ2-1 and V is TRBV27, with D possibly being TRBD2 (6 bases). V was pared by 0 bases and J by 8 bases, with 17 bases between. Germline CDR1 and CDR2: MNHEY and SMNVEV (reference sequence). The CDR3 is made up of 16 amino acids. Here the CDR3 reads CASSLSIAELFDEQFF. CDR3 DNA: TGTGCCAGCAGTTTATCGATAGCGGAATTGTTCGATGAGCAGTTCTTC.

This rearrangement joins TRBV6-6 to TRBJ2-7; the D is unclear. This CDR3 region has 11 residues. V lost 5 bases to trimming and J lost 3 bases, with 5 bases between them. The germline V gene encodes CDR1 MNHNY and CDR2 SVGAGI (reference sequence). CDR3 sequence: CASSQIYEQYF. In DNA, the CDR3 is TGTGCCAGCAGTCAAATCTACGAGCAGTACTTC.

This chain joins TRBV9 and TRBJ1-6; D may be TRBD1 (6 bases). With 1 base removed from V and 5 bases from J, the gap between germline ends came to 7 bases. The CDR3 contains 14 residues. Germline-derived CDR1 and CDR2 are SGDLS and YYNGEE. CDR3 region: CASSVSGDNSPLHF. For the CDR3, the DNA is TGTGCCAGCAGCGTATCAGGGGATAATTCACCCCTCCACTTT.